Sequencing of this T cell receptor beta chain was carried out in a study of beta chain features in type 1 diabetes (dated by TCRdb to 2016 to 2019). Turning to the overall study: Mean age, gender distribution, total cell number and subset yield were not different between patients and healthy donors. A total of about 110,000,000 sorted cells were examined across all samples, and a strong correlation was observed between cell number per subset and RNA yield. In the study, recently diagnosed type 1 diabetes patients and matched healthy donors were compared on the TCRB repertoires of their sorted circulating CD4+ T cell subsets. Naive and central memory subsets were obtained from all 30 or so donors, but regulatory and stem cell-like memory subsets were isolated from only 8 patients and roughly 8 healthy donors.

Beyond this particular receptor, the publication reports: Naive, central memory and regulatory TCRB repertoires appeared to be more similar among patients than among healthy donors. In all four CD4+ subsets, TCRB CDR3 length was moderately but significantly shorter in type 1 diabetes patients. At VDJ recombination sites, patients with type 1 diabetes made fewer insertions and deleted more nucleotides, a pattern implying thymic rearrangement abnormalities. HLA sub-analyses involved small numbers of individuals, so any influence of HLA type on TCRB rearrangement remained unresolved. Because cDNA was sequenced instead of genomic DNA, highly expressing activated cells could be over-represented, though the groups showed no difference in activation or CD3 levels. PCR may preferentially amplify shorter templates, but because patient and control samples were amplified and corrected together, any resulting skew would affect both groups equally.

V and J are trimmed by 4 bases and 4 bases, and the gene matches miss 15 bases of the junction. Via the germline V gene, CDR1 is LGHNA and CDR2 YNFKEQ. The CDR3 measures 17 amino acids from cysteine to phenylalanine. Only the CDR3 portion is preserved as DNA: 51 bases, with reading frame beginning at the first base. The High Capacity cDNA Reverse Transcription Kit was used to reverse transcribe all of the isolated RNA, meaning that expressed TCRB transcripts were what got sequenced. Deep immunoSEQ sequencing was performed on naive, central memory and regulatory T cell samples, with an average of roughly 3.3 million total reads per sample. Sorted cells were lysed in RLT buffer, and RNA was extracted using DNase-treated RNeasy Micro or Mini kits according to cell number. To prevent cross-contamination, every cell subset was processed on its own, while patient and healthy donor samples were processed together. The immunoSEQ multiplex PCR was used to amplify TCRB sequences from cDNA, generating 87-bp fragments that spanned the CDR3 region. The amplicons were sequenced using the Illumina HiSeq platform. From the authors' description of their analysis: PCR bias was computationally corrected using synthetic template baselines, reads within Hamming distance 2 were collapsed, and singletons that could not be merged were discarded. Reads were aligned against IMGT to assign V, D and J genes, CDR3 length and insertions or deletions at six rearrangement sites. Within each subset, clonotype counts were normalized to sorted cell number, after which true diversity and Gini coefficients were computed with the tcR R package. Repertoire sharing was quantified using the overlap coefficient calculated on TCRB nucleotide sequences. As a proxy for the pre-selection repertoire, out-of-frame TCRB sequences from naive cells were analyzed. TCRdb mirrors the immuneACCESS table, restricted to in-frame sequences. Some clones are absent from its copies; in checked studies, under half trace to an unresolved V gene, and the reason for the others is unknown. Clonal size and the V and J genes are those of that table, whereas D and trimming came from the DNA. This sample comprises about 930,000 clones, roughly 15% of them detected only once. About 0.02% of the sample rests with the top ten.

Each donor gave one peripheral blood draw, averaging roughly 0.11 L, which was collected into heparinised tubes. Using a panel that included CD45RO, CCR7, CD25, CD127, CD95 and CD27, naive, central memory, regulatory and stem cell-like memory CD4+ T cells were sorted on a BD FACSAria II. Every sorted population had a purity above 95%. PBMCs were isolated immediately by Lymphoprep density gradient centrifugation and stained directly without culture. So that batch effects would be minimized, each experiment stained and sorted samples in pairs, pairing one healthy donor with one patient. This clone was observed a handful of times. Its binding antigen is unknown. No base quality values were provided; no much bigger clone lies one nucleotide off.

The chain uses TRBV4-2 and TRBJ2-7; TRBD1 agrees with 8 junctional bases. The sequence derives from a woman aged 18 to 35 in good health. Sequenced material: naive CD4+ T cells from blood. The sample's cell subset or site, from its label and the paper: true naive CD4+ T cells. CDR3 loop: CASSPLRGQAGSYEQYF. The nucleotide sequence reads TGTGCCAGCAGCCCCCTCCGGGGACAGGCAGGATCTTACGAGCAGTACTTC.